These 30 T cell receptor beta chains originate from one sample sequenced in a study of response to subunit inactivated influenza vaccine. A single record per CDR3 protein comes from TCRdb applying MiXCR to the RT-PCR reads. The sample holds about 520,000 distinct CDR3 sequences; 25% are singletons and the top ten take around 1.8%. The sequences come from CD4+ T cells sorted from PBMCs, collected 5 days after vaccination. The receptors were sampled from a man aged 45-65 years who received an inactivated influenza vaccine.

This clonotype was found a few times. This sequence joins TRBV18 and TRBJ2-7, with TRBD1 matching over 10 bases. The CDR3 loop spans 14 amino acids. Germline CDR1 is KGHSH and CDR2 is LQKENI. V lost 3 bases to trimming and J lost 6 bases; unmatched junction nucleotides: 5. The CDR3 loop is CASSPGTGVGEQYF. The CDR3 DNA sequence: TGTGCCAGCTCACCCGGGACAGGGGTTGGCGAGCAGTACTTC.

This clonotype was seen only a few times. The DNA for the CDR3 is TGTGCCACCCAGCCAGACAATCAGCCCCAGCATTTT. Translated: CATQPDNQPQHF. The V and J genes are TRBV15 and TRBJ1-5; D is ambiguous. The ends were cut back, 8 bases at V and 3 bases at J, with 8 bases in the middle. CDR1 and CDR2 (germline): LNHNV, YYDKDF (reference sequence). CDR3 length: 12 amino acids.

The V and J genes are TRBV20-1 and TRBJ2-3; D possibly corresponds to TRBD2 (5 bases). Deletions cut 2 bases from V and 4 bases from J, with 10 bases between. This CDR3 spans 13 amino acids. Germline V gene sequence: CDR1 DFQATT, CDR2 SNEGSKA (reference sequence). The CDR3 loop reads CSARREPADTQYF. Written as DNA, the CDR3 is TGCAGTGCTAGAAGGGAGCCGGCAGATACGCAGTATTTT.

This clonotype turned up a few times. This sequence joins TRBV24-1 and TRBJ2-7; 9 nucleotides line up with TRBD1. After removal of 5 bases from V and 2 bases from J, the junction contained 3 bases not matched to a gene. Per the germline V gene, CDR1 is KGHDR and CDR2 is SFDVKD. The CDR3 consists of 14 residues. The CDR3 nucleotides read TGTGCCACCAGTGGAACAGGGGGCGCCTACGAGCAGTACTTC. It specifies CATSGTGGAYEQYF.

There are many counts of this clonotype. The chain combines TRBV12-3 or TRBV12-4 with TRBJ2-2, with a weak D call TRBD1 (6 bases). V was cut by 5 bases and J by 7 bases, with 11 bases left in between. The length of the CDR3 is 13 residues. CDR3 in amino acids: CASSPGEGGELFF. The DNA of the CDR3 is TGTGCCAGCAGTCCAGGGGAAGGCGGGGAGCTGTTTTTT.

V is TRBV7-8 and J is TRBJ2-1; maybe TRBD1 (6 bases). The germline V gene encodes CDR1 SGHVS and CDR2 FQNEAQ. The V end was cut by 5 bases, the J end by 4 bases, with 15 bases between. The CDR3 consists of 15 residues. DNA for the CDR3: TGTGCCAGCAGCCTCGCTTTGGGGACATACAATGAGCAGTTCTTC. Amino acids: CASSLALGTYNEQFF.

This clonotype has more than one count but fewer than ten. The chain is built from TRBV20-1 and TRBJ2-5, with D unclear. CDR3 size: 12 residues. Trimming stripped 6 bases from V and 7 bases from J, with 15 bases between. Germline V gives CDR1 DFQATT, CDR2 SNEGSKA (reference sequence). CDR3 DNA: TGCAGTGCCGCGCAAAGAGTAGGGACCCAGTACTTC. It is translated as CSAAQRVGTQYF.

This chain joins TRBV6-2 or TRBV6-3 and TRBJ2-1; 7 bases match TRBD2. The junction had 8 bases not matched to a gene; V was cut back by 8 bases and J by 7 bases. This CDR3 is 13 amino acids long. The V gene's germline CDR1 is MNHEY and CDR2 SVGEGT. The CDR3 loop is CASREVGVNEQFF. In DNA, the CDR3 is TGTGCCAGCCGGGAGGTGGGTGTAAATGAGCAGTTCTTC.

The rearrangement links TRBV10-3 to TRBJ2-7, with D perhaps TRBD2 (6 bases). Trimming removed 5 bases from V and 5 bases from J, with 16 bases in between. This CDR3 region has 14 residues. Germline V gene sequence: CDR1 ENHRY, CDR2 SYGVKD. CDR3 coding DNA: TGTGCCATCAGTCCAACTAGCCGGACGGACGAGCAGTACTTC. It translates to CAISPTSRTDEQYF.

This clonotype has only one observation. This rearrangement joins TRBV12-3 or TRBV12-4 to TRBJ2-7; D is uncertain. V was clipped by 2 bases and J by 4 bases, with 9 bases between them. The CDR3 extends over 13 amino acids. CDR3 residues: CASSLNTQYEQYF. The DNA of the CDR3 is TGTGCCAGCAGTTTAAACACCCAGTACGAGCAGTACTTC.

This clonotype showed up just a few times. V and J are TRBV12-3 or TRBV12-4 and TRBJ1-1, with 7 bases fitting TRBD1. The CDR3 covers 13 residues. After removal of 6 bases from V and 4 bases from J, the junction contained 5 bases not matched to a gene. CDR3 coding DNA: TGTGCCAGCAGCTACAGGGGAATCACTGAAGCTTTCTTT. Translation gives CASSYRGITEAFF.

The chain combines TRBV4-2 with TRBJ2-3; D may be TRBD1 (6 bases). The J call may be mistaken, given a closer DNA end match to TRBJ1-5. This CDR3 is built from 15 residues. The V gene's germline CDR1 is LGHNA and CDR2 YNFKEQ. CDR3 DNA: TGTGCCAGCAGCCAATCTAGCGGGGACACAGATACGCAGCATTTT. Its translation: CASSQSSGDTDTQHF.

This clonotype was seen only a few times. The CDR3 reads CSASQGDYGYTF. In DNA, the CDR3 is TGCAGTGCTAGTCAGGGGGACTATGGCTACACCTTC. The chain is built from TRBV20-1 and TRBJ1-2; 7 bases are shared with TRBD1. V was pared by 3 bases and J by 3 bases, with 1 base of the junction left unmatched. Germline CDR1 and CDR2: DFQATT and SNEGSKA (reference sequence). The CDR3 extends over 12 amino acids.

The rearrangement links TRBV5-1 to TRBJ2-1, with 8 nucleotides matching TRBD2. Trimming at V came to 5 bases and at J to 4 bases, leaving 5 bases not matched to a gene. The CDR3 sequence is 14 residues long. Germline CDR1 reads SGHRS; CDR2 reads YFSETQ. The CDR3 DNA reads as TGCGCCAGCAGTCGAGCGGGAGTTTACAATGAGCAGTTCTTC. This sequence encodes CASSRAGVYNEQFF.

This clonotype was found a few times. This chain connects TRBV7-2 to TRBJ2-2, with 11 bases fitting TRBD2. This CDR3 has 16 residues. Germline V gene sequence: CDR1 SGHTA, CDR2 FQGNSA. The junction had 2 bases not matched to a gene; V was cut back by 3 bases and J by 2 bases. The CDR3 DNA reads as TGTGCCAGCAGCTTGACTAGCGGGGTTAACACCGGGGAGCTGTTTTTT. Encoded protein: CASSLTSGVNTGELFF.

In this sample, this clonotype turned up a few times. The gene calls are TRBV12-3 or TRBV12-4 and TRBJ1-1; TRBD1 aligns across 7 bases. After removal of 2 bases from V and 7 bases from J, the junction contained 4 bases not matched to a gene. This CDR3 comprises 13 residues. As DNA, the CDR3 is TGTGCCAGCAGTTTAAGGGGGCCCGGTGAAGCTTTCTTT. Translating gives CASSLRGPGEAFF.

The chain uses TRBV4-1 and TRBJ2-2; no clear D gene. V shed 8 bases and J shed 5 bases, with 12 bases lying between them. The germline gives CDR1 MGHRA, CDR2 YSYEKL. This CDR3 comprises 13 residues. Written as DNA, the CDR3 is TGCGCCAGCCGAATTGGCGAAACCGGGGAGCTGTTTTTT. Protein product: CASRIGETGELFF.

The V gene is TRBV6-1, the J gene TRBJ1-1; the match to TRBD1 covers 9 bases. CDR3 length: 16 residues. Germline-derived CDR1 and CDR2 are MNHNS and SASEGT. Trimming removed 5 bases from V and 0 bases from J; junction bases left unmatched: 7. The CDR3 is CASSRQGGGLNTEAFF. CDR3 nucleotides: TGTGCCAGCAGTAGACAGGGGGGAGGATTGAACACTGAAGCTTTCTTT.

This clonotype was found once. The V and J genes are TRBV12-3 or TRBV12-4 and TRBJ2-7; maybe TRBD2 (6 bases). The CDR3 has 14 amino acids. Trimming removed 6 bases at V and 3 bases at J, with 15 bases between. The CDR3 sequence is CASSGGAAYYEQYF. The CDR3, as DNA: TGTGCCAGCAGCGGAGGGGCAGCCTACTACGAGCAGTACTTC.

The chain combines TRBV20-1 with TRBJ1-2; D call uncertain. The length of the CDR3 is 14 residues. The germline CDR1 and CDR2 sequences are DFQATT and SNEGSKA (reference sequence). Trimming removed 5 bases at V and 3 bases at J, with 16 bases between. The CDR3 protein is CSAGYPGFDYGYTF. CDR3 sequence (DNA): TGCAGTGCTGGCTATCCTGGATTTGACTATGGCTACACCTTC.

The chain links TRBV7-9 to TRBJ2-7; 8 bases are shared with TRBD1. The CDR3 loop spans 13 amino acids. The V gene end was trimmed by 3 bases and the J gene end by 6 bases; junction bases not matched to a gene: 4. The germline V gene has CDR1 SEHNR and CDR2 FQNEAQ (reference sequence). The CDR3 nucleotides are TGTGCCAGCAGCTTCGACAGGGGTGGCGAGCAGTACTTC. The encoded protein is CASSFDRGGEQYF.

The sample holds a few counts of this clonotype. The gene calls are TRBV11-3 and TRBJ2-1; 10 bases fit TRBD1. This CDR3 contains 16 residues. V was pared by 3 bases and J by 2 bases, with 4 bases of the junction left unmatched. Looked up from germline, CDR1 is SGHNT and CDR2 is YENEEA. CDR3 DNA sequence: TGTGCCAGCAGCTTGACCGGGACAGGGGCCTACAATGAGCAGTTCTTC. Amino acids: CASSLTGTGAYNEQFF.

The chain couples TRBV10-3 to TRBJ2-7; TRBD1 matches at 8 bases. The germline CDR1 and CDR2 sequences are ENHRY and SYGVKD. Losses at the gene ends were 5 bases for V and 0 bases for J; bases not matched to a gene: 9. The CDR3 sequence is 16 residues long. Here the CDR3 reads CAISKGQGMGSYEQYF. The CDR3 DNA follows: TGTGCCATCAGTAAAGGACAGGGAATGGGCTCCTACGAGCAGTACTTC.

The chain carries TRBV6-5 and TRBJ2-5; D may correspond to TRBD1 or TRBD2 (5 bases each). V was pared by 0 bases and J by 8 bases, with 16 bases between. Germline V lookup: CDR1 MNHEY, CDR2 SVGAGI. This CDR3 is built from 15 residues. CDR3 in amino acids: CASSYSRTQRDTQYF. The CDR3 DNA sequence: TGTGCCAGCAGTTACTCGAGGACCCAAAGGGACACCCAGTACTTC.

The chain carries TRBV7-2 and TRBJ2-3; TRBD2 matches 8 bases. The CDR3 spans 16 residues. The V and J ends lost 5 bases and 0 bases, in that order; junction bases with no gene match: 7. Germline V gives CDR1 SGHTA, CDR2 FQGNSA. The CDR3 region is CASSPVAGSSTDTQYF. The CDR3 nucleotides read TGTGCCAGCAGCCCAGTAGCGGGATCTAGCACAGATACGCAGTATTTT.

The J gene is TRBJ1-2, the V gene TRBV20-1; no definite D call. Trimming shortened V by 6 bases and J by 4 bases, and 15 bases separated the two germline ends. This CDR3 comprises 13 residues. The germline V gene has CDR1 DFQATT and CDR2 SNEGSKA (reference sequence). The CDR3 spells CSALAGIGYGYTF. For the CDR3, the DNA is TGCAGTGCCCTGGCGGGGATCGGCTATGGCTACACCTTC.

The chain is built from TRBV7-2 and TRBJ2-5, with 8 bases matching TRBD2. The CDR3 loop spans 14 amino acids. V gave up 4 bases and J gave up 8 bases; unmatched junction bases: 9. Germline CDR1 reads SGHTA; CDR2 reads FQGNSA. The chain's CDR3 is CASSSEGLVGTQYF. CDR3 nucleotide sequence: TGTGCCAGCAGCTCAGAGGGACTAGTGGGTACCCAGTACTTC. The full variable domain, its missing parts supplied by reference TRBV7-2 and TRBJ2-5, is GAGVSQSPSNKVTEKGKDVELRCDPISGHTALYWYRQSLGQGLEFLIYFQGNSAPDKSGLPSDRFSAERTGGSVSTLTIQRTQQEDSAVYLCASSSEGLVGTQYFGPGTRLLVL.

This clonotype was seen repeatedly, ten times or more. The chain carries TRBV3-1 and TRBJ2-7; D not resolved. V was cut by 1 base and J by 2 bases, with 0 bases left in between. The CDR3 loop spans 11 amino acids. The germline gives CDR1 LGHDT, CDR2 YNNKEL (reference sequence). CDR3 sequence: CASSQAYEQYF. CDR3 in DNA: TGTGCCAGCAGCCAAGCCTACGAGCAGTACTTC.

The rearrangement joins TRBV5-6 to TRBJ1-4; no reliable D call. The germline V and J ends were trimmed by 1 base and 3 bases, with 7 bases remaining between them. Germline CDR1 is SGHDT and CDR2 is YYEEEE. This CDR3 contains 14 residues. The CDR3 loop is CASSLIMANEKLFF. CDR3 in DNA: TGTGCCAGCAGCTTGATCATGGCTAATGAAAAACTGTTTTTT.

This clonotype was counted at least ten times. The chain has TRBV4-1 and TRBJ1-1; maybe TRBD1 (5 bases). The germline CDR1 and CDR2 sequences are MGHRA and YSYEKL. V was clipped by 3 bases and J by 4 bases, with 15 bases between them. This CDR3 comprises 15 residues. The CDR3 DNA sequence: TGCGCCAGCAGCCAGGATAGTAGGGGAGGCACTGAAGCTTTCTTT. Amino acids: CASSQDSRGGTEAFF.